A single sample is the source of the 2 T cell receptor beta chains below, sequenced in a study of regulatory T cells in long-lasting Graves disease. Libraries of TCR beta came from iRepertoire HTBI primers plus Arm-PCR of CDR3 regions. Each CDR3 protein is one row after TCRdb ran MiXCR on the multiplex PCR reads. The table lists a few hundred thousand distinct CDR3 sequences, around an eighth of them singletons, with 8.5% to 10% in the top ten. Indicated time point: newly diagnosed GD, antithyroid drugs for less than 3 months. PBMCs provided the RNA from which the TCR library was made. This sample also belongs to another study, concerning T cells in Graves' hyperthyroidism and ophthalmopathy.

The input for sequencing was peripheral blood mononuclear cells (PBMCs), taken at new diagnosis, from a patient treated with antithyroid drugs. These receptors were taken from a young man with Graves disease.

This clonotype has only one observation. The V and J genes are TRBV18 and TRBJ2-1; the match to TRBD1 covers 9 bases. The CDR3 covers 15 residues. Germline V gives CDR1 KGHSH, CDR2 LQKENI. Trimming removed 6 bases from V and 6 bases from J; junction bases left unmatched: 9. The DNA of the CDR3 is TGTGCCAGCTCTTCCGGGACAGGGAGTTTCAATGAGCAGTTCTTC. It yields the protein CASSSGTGSFNEQFF.

In this sample, this clonotype turned up many times. The V gene is TRBV11-1, the J gene TRBJ2-7; D perhaps matches TRBD2 (5 bases). V was clipped by 2 bases and J by 5 bases, with 13 bases between them. The CDR3 is made up of 14 amino acids. CDR1 is SGHAT, CDR2 FQDESV, per germline (reference sequence). In DNA, the CDR3 is TGTGCCAGCAGCTTACGGGATCCGCACCACGAGCAGTACTTC. Protein: CASSLRDPHHEQYF.